This T cell receptor (beta chain) was retrieved from a study of glioma-infiltrating T cells after dendritic cell vaccination (dated by TCRdb to 2016 to 2018). For the wider study: Of the roughly 15 glioblastoma patients in the cohort, all drawn from Phase I and II dendritic cell vaccination trials, 9 were newly diagnosed and 6 had recurrent disease. Between the early 2000s and the early 2010s, the patients were given dendritic cell vaccination pulsed with autologous tumor lysate. To make the vaccine, monocyte-derived dendritic cells were cultured for six to eight days with IL-4 and GM-CSF and then pulsed overnight with autologous tumor lysate. Each patient was given three intradermal dendritic cell vaccine injections, spaced two weeks apart, in the arm below the axilla. In glioblastoma patients vaccinated with dendritic cells, deep sequencing of TCR beta CDR3 regions served to measure tumor-infiltrating lymphocyte content and to compare repertoires between tumor and blood. Survival after dendritic cell vaccination was correlated with TCR sequencing metrics such as TIL content and the overlap between tumor and blood repertoires.

Selection of patients required sufficient residual fresh-frozen tumor tissue and over two years of available survival data. None of the glioblastoma patients carried an isocitrate dehydrogenase mutation, although molecular status otherwise varied. PBMC were collected before vaccination, two weeks after the third vaccination, and at tumor progression when it occurred. Genomic DNA was extracted with the Qiagen DNeasy Blood extraction Kit. V and J are trimmed by 3 bases and 7 bases, and the gene matches miss 9 bases of the junction. For CDR1 and CDR2, the germline V gene lists SGHDT and YYEEEE. The CDR3 spans 15 residues, from the cysteine through the phenylalanine. The only DNA kept is the CDR3, 45 bases in frame from the first base. Using the immunoSEQ assay, TCRB CDR3 regions were amplified from roughly 2.2 micrograms of genomic DNA, or from all available DNA when less than that was on hand. The multiplex PCR relied on 60 forward primers for TCR V beta segments and 13 reverse primers for J beta segments. To estimate the number of reads per starting template, synthetic control templates were added to each sample at limiting dilution. The Illumina HiSeq System generated sequencing reads of 87 bp. The study's own analysis went as follows. PCR and sequencing errors were removed by a nearest neighbor algorithm that merged closely related sequences. TCR overlap was measured as the percentage of unique tumor TCR beta sequences that were also present in the peripheral blood of the same patient. TCRdb obtained this table from immuneACCESS and retained in-frame rearrangements with V and J assigned. These tables miss some clones; where compared with another copy, unresolved V genes account for less than half of the shortfall, and the remainder is unexplained. That table furnishes V, J and clone size, whereas the DNA furnished D and trimming. The sample includes 45,000 to 50,000 clones, with 85% observed a single time. Clones ranked in the top ten supply approximately 10% of the sample.

Here is what the overall study found, with its caveats: Higher estimated pretreatment TIL content predicted longer time to progression and overall survival after dendritic cell vaccination. The cohort was small and heterogeneous, few patients had complete blood and tumor sets, and even fewer had initial-recurrent tumor pairs. No direct relationship between TCR clonality and survival was found, suggesting that a diverse polyclonal response may matter. The response model built on TCR overlap across three groups was characterized as speculative, with prospective validation still needed.

For this clone: Its antigen is currently not known. No clone much larger than this one lies a single base away; base qualities are absent.

Specimen: blood, collected before dendritic cell vaccination. The source of this sequence is a human donor with glioblastoma. Rearrangement joined TRBV5-6 to TRBJ2-5; TRBD2 aligns with 10 central bases. For the CDR3, the sequence is CASSSLSGGPSTQYF. In nucleotides, the sequence is TGTGCCAGCAGCTCCCTTAGCGGGGGGCCCTCGACCCAGTACTTC.